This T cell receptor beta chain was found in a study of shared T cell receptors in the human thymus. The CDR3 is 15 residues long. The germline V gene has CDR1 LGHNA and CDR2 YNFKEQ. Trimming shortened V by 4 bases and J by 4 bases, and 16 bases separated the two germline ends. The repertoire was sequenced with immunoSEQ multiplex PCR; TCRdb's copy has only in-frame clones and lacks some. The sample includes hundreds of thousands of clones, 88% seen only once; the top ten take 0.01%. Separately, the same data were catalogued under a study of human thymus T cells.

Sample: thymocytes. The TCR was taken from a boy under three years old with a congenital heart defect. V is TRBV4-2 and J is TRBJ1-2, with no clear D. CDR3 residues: CASSRATQTFYGYTF. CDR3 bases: TGTGCCAGCAGCCGGGCGACCCAGACATTCTATGGCTACACCTTC.